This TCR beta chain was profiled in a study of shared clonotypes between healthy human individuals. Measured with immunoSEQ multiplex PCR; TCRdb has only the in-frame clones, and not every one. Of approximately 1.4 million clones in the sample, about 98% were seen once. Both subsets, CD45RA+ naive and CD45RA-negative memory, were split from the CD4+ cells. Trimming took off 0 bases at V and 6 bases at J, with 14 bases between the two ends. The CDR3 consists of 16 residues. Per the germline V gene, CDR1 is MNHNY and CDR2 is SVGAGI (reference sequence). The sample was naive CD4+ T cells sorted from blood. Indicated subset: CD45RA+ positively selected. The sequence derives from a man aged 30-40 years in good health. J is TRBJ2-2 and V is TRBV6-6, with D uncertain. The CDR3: CASSYSTGYPSGELFF. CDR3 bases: TGTGCCAGCAGTTACTCGACGGGCTACCCGTCCGGGGAGCTGTTTTTT.